The source of this T cell receptor beta chain is a study of spatial heterogeneity in lung cancer. Overall study: Unique TCR and UMI combinations averaged more than ten appearances each in raw reads.

Time point denoted: blood at routine non-recurrence follow-up after resection. Frozen PBMC, nontumor lung or tumor provided whole RNA, which was sequenced unsorted. One entry per CDR3 protein results from TCRdb running MiXCR on the 5' RACE reads. The repertoire includes nearly 95,000 distinct CDR3 sequences, approximately 19% of them detected once, and roughly 22% sits in the top ten. This clonotype has only a few counts. Its antigen is unknown. The CDR3 covers 12 residues. Germline V CDR1 and CDR2: SGDLS, YYNGEE. The V end was cut by 4 bases, the J end by 4 bases, with 8 bases between. Findings of the study overall: In blood, ubiquitous expanded tumor TCRs appeared more at resection than follow-up.

Here the sequenced sample was PBMCs, taken at follow-up. The chain is built from TRBV9 and TRBJ1-1; no clear D. The TCR comes from a male donor with early-stage non-small cell lung cancer. The CDR3 sequence is CASSPLSTEAFF. CDR3 DNA: TGTGCCAGCAGCCCCCTGAGCACTGAAGCTTTCTTT. Full variable domain (missing parts from reference TRBV9 and TRBJ1-1): DSGVTQTPKHLITATGQRVTLRCSPRSGDLSVYWYQQSLDQGLQFLIQYYNGEERAKGNILERFSAQQFPDLHSELNLSSLELGDSALYFCASSPLSTEAFFGQGTRLTVV.